A single sample is the source of the 5 T cell receptor beta chains below, sequenced in a study of blood T cell repertoires in COVID-19. Here immunoSEQ multiplex PCR was the method, and the copy in TCRdb shows in-frame clones only, minus some. Of about 200,000 clones in the sample, around 84% are singletons; the top ten hold less than 5.5%. Sequencing input: peripheral blood. All receptors come from a woman of 80 years or more with acute or convalescent COVID-19.

The chain links TRBV6-5 to TRBJ1-2, with 7 positions matching TRBD1. V shed 7 bases and J 5 bases; nucleotides not matched to a gene: 13. Germline lookup yields CDR1 MNHEY and CDR2 SVGAGI. This CDR3 contains 15 residues. CDR3 DNA: TGTGCCAGCATTTTACAGGGGAATCTTTGGTATGGCTACACCTTC. The encoded protein is CASILQGNLWYGYTF.

This sequence joins TRBV7-2 and TRBJ2-3, with D hard to call. CDR3 size: 15 residues. V was trimmed by 1 base and J by 1 base, leaving 9 bases between them. Germline V gene sequence: CDR1 SGHTA, CDR2 FQGNSA. This CDR3 is CASSLGHRGTDTQYF. The DNA for the CDR3 is TGTGCCAGCAGCTTAGGGCATCGGGGCACAGATACGCAGTATTTT.

The chain recombines TRBV19 with TRBJ2-4; TRBD2 agrees at 16 bases. V shed 10 bases and J 9 bases; nucleotides not matched to a gene: 9. The CDR3 runs to 15 residues. From germline, CDR1 is LNHDA and CDR2 SQIVND (reference sequence). The CDR3 region is CATGGLAGGRGIQYF. The CDR3 region has the DNA TGTGCCACAGGGGGACTAGCGGGAGGGCGGGGCATTCAGTACTTC.

The V and J genes are TRBV27 and TRBJ2-7; 7 positions match TRBD2. Germline CDR1 and CDR2: MNHEY and SMNVEV (reference sequence). CDR3 length: 18 residues. The V gene end was trimmed by 2 bases and the J gene end by 4 bases; junction bases not matched to a gene: 17. The DNA for the CDR3 is TGTGCCAGCAGTTTAACAGCGGGACTTGCCGCCCCCAAATACGAGCAGTACTTC. This gives the protein CASSLTAGLAAPKYEQYF.

The table lists this clone with a few counts. V and J are TRBV3-1 (or the pseudogene TRBV3-2) and TRBJ1-1; D remains unclear. The V gene lost 6 bases and the J gene lost 3 bases, with 17 bases spanning the gap. This CDR3 contains 15 residues. The germline gives CDR1 LGHDT, CDR2 YNNKEL (reference sequence). CDR3 in amino acids: CASRLTVGRDTEAFF. The CDR3 nucleotides read TGTGCCAGCAGGCTAACAGTCGGGCGGGACACTGAAGCTTTCTTT.